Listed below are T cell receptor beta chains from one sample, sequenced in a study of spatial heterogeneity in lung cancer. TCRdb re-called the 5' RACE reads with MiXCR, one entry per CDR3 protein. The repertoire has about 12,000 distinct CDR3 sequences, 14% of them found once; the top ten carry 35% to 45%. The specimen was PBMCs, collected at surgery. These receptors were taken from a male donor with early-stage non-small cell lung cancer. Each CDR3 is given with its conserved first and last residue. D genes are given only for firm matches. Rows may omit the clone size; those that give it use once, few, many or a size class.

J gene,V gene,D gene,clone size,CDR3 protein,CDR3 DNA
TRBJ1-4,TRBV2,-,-,CASSDMRGQLNEKLFF,TGTGCCAGCAGTGATATGCGAGGGCAGCTTAATGAAAAACTGTTTTTT
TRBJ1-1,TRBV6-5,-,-,CASSYSMGGNTEAFF,TGTGCCAGCAGTTACTCGATGGGAGGGAACACTGAAGCTTTCTTT
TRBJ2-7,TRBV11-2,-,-,CASSLTTGSTYEQYF,TGTGCCAGCAGCTTAACGACAGGCAGTACCTACGAGCAGTACTTC
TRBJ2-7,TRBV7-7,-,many,CASSPLSGTKYEQYF,TGTGCTAGCAGCCCCCTGTCGGGGACGAAATACGAGCAGTACTTC
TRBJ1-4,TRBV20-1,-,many,CSAIVDSVIEKLFF,TGCAGTGCTATTGTGGACAGCGTAATCGAAAAACTGTTTTTT
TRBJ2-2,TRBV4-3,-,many,CASSQGDASNTGELFF,TGCGCCAGCAGCCAAGGGGACGCCTCGAACACCGGGGAGCTGTTTTTT
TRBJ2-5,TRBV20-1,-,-,CSARLAGVMQTQYF,TGCAGTGCTAGGCTTGCCGGGGTTATGCAGACCCAGTACTTC
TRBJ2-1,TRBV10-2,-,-,CASSVAFTSYNEQFF,TGCGCCAGCTCTGTAGCGTTTACCTCCTACAATGAGCAGTTCTTC
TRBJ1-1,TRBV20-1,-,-,CSAQEARAPGAEAFF,TGCAGTGCCCAGGAGGCAAGAGCCCCTGGGGCTGAAGCTTTCTTT
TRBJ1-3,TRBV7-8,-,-,CASSPTRPGMSSGNTIYF,TGTGCCAGCAGCCCGACGAGGCCGGGGATGTCCTCTGGAAACACCATATATTTT
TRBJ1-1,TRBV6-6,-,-,CASMVGGGTEAFF,TGTGCCAGCATGGTGGGAGGGGGCACTGAAGCTTTCTTT
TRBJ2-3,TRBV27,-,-,CASSPRIHRTDTQYF,TGTGCCAGCAGTCCCAGGATCCACAGAACAGATACGCAGTATTTT
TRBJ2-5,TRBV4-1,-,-,CASSPYQDGETQYF,TGCGCCAGCAGCCCCTACCAGGACGGAGAGACCCAGTACTTC
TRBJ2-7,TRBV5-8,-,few,CASSRGISYEQYF,TGTGCCAGCAGCCGGGGGATCTCCTACGAGCAGTACTTC
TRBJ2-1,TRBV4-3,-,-,CASSQGYRASYNEQFF,TGCGCCAGCAGCCAAGGCTACAGGGCTAGCTACAATGAGCAGTTCTTC
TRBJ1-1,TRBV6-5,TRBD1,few,CASSYSGTGDTEAFF,TGTGCCAGCAGTTACTCCGGGACAGGGGACACTGAAGCTTTCTTT
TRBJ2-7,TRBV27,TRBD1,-,CASSFRGTGLNEQYF,TGTGCCAGCAGTTTTAGAGGGACAGGTCTCAACGAGCAGTACTTC
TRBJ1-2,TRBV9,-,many,CASSPDVNYGYTF,TGTGCCAGCAGTCCCGACGTTAACTATGGCTACACCTTC
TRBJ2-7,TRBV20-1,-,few,CSAERQSYEQYF,TGCAGTGCTGAAAGACAGTCCTACGAGCAGTACTTC
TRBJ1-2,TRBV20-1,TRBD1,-,CSARGRQGAIGYTF,TGCAGTGCTAGAGGTCGGCAGGGGGCTATTGGCTACACCTTC
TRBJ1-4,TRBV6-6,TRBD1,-,CASSETGTNEKLFF,TGTGCCAGCAGTGAGACAGGGACGAATGAAAAACTGTTTTTT
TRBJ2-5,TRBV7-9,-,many,CASSPQGETQYF,TGTGCCAGCAGCCCCCAGGGTGAAACCCAGTACTTC
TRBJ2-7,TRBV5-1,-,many,CASIPSLGRPTYEQYF,TGCGCCAGCATTCCGAGTTTAGGCAGGCCGACCTACGAGCAGTACTTC
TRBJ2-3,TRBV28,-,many,CASAAIFLTDTQYF,TGTGCCAGCGCCGCGATCTTTCTCACAGATACGCAGTATTTT
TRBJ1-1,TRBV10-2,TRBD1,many,CASSPPDRGDTEAFF,TGCGCCAGCAGTCCCCCCGACAGGGGTGACACTGAAGCTTTCTTT
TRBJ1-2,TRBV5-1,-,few,CASSFGQPEEGYTF,TGCGCCAGCAGCTTCGGACAGCCCGAAGAGGGCTACACCTTC
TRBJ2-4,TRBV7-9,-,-,CASSSDTQIQYF,TGTGCCAGCAGCTCGGACACTCAGATTCAGTACTTC
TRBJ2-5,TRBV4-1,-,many,CASSQDWRGETQYF,TGCGCCAGCAGCCAAGATTGGAGGGGGGAGACCCAGTACTTC
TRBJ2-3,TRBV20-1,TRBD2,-,CSARDCGSASGGPYTDTQYF,TGCAGTGCTAGAGATTGCGGTTCGGCTAGCGGGGGGCCTTACACAGATACGCAGTATTTT
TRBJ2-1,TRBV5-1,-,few,CASSREPGGLYNEQFF,TGCGCCAGCAGCCGGGAGCCGGGGGGCCTATACAATGAGCAGTTCTTC
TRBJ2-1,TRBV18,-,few,CASSPKEHHNEQFF,TGTGCCAGCTCACCAAAGGAACATCACAATGAGCAGTTCTTC
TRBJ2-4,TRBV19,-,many,CASSPDAKNIQYF,TGTGCCAGTAGTCCCGACGCCAAAAACATTCAGTACTTC
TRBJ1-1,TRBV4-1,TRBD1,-,CASSQGGQGRGTEAFF,TGCGCCAGCAGCCAAGGGGGACAGGGACGAGGGACTGAAGCTTTCTTT
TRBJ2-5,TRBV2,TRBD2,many,CASSKPSGVYEETQYF,TGTGCCAGCAGTAAGCCTAGCGGGGTTTATGAAGAGACCCAGTACTTC
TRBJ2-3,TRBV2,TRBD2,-,CASRRGGDTQYF,TGTGCCAGCAGGCGGGGGGGCGATACGCAGTATTTT
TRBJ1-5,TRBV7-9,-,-,CASSLVGPGQPQHF,TGTGCCAGCAGCTTAGTAGGGCCGGGTCAGCCCCAGCATTTT
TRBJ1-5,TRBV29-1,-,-,CSVGGTDPNQPQHF,TGCAGCGTTGGTGGGACGGATCCTAATCAGCCCCAGCATTTT
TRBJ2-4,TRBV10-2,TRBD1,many,CASSERGPVGNIQYF,TGCGCCAGCAGTGAGAGGGGGCCGGTTGGTAACATTCAGTACTTC
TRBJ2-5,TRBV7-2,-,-,CASSLGWSQETQYF,TGTGCCAGCAGCTTAGGATGGAGCCAAGAGACCCAGTACTTC
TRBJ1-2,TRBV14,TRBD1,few,CASRAPGQGDYGYTF,TGTGCCAGCAGAGCGCCGGGACAGGGTGACTATGGCTACACCTTC
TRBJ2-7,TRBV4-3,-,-,CASSLDRHGAYEQYF,TGCGCCAGCAGCCTTGATCGACACGGAGCCTACGAGCAGTACTTC
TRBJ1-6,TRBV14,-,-,CASSQEINSPLHF,TGTGCCAGCAGCCAAGAAATAAATTCACCCCTCCACTTT
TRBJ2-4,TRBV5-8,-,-,CASSLGGVDIQYF,TGTGCCAGCAGCTTGGGAGGGGTCGACATTCAGTACTTC
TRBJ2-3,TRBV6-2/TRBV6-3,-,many,CASSSPRDGGDTQYF,TGTGCCAGCAGTTCTCCCCGGGACGGTGGGGATACGCAGTATTTT
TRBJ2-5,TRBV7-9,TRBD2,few,CASSPLTSGGSEETQYF,TGTGCCAGCAGCCCTCTGACTAGCGGGGGGTCAGAGGAGACCCAGTACTTC
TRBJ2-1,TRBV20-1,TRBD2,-,CSAPGLAVHEQFF,TGCAGTGCGCCGGGACTAGCGGTCCATGAGCAGTTCTTC
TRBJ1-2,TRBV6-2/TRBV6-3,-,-,CASSRDFSYTF,TGTGCCAGCAGTCGGGACTTTAGCTACACCTTC
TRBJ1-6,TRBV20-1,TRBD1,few,CSARVPDRDSPLHF,TGCAGTGCTAGAGTACCGGACAGGGATTCACCCCTCCACTTT
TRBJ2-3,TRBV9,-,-,CASSVGEDTQYF,TGTGCCAGCAGCGTAGGGGAAGATACGCAGTATTTT
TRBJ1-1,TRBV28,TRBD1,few,CASNPTGVIPEAFF,TGTGCCAGCAACCCGACAGGGGTGATTCCTGAAGCTTTCTTT
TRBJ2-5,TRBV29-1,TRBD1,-,CSASGTGQETQYF,TGCAGCGCCTCCGGGACAGGGCAAGAGACCCAGTACTTC
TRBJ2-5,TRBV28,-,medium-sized,CASSELENTSPQETQYF,TGTGCCAGCAGTGAATTAGAAAATACTAGCCCTCAAGAGACCCAGTACTTC
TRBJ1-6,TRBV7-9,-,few,CASSWTPLANSPLHF,TGTGCCAGCAGCTGGACCCCCTTAGCTAATTCACCCCTCCACTTT